This is a list of T cell receptor beta chains from one sample in a study of blood T cell repertoires in COVID-19. The protocol was immunoSEQ multiplex PCR, while the TCRdb copy is restricted to in-frame clones and leaves out a portion. This sample carries roughly 400,000 clones, around nine tenths of them seen once, and the ten largest clones take roughly 1.4%. What was sequenced was PBMCs or T cells enriched from blood (not recorded which). The receptors derive from a woman under 30 who had been exposed to COVID-19. The CDR3 runs from the conserved cysteine through the conserved F or W.

CDR3,J,V
CASSRDRGHSNQPQHF,TRBJ1-5,TRBV2
CASSQQGSGEKLFF,TRBJ1-4,TRBV18
CASTTGGANVLTF,TRBJ2-6,TRBV6-5
CASGTSGTYEQYF,TRBJ2-7,TRBV28
CASSSMDRTEAFF,TRBJ1-1,TRBV7-2
CASSLQRQLAVSDTQYF,TRBJ2-3,TRBV3-1/TRBV3-2
CASSHRTGPEAFF,TRBJ1-1,TRBV14
CASSQMTSGGPTGELFF,TRBJ2-2,TRBV18
CASSSSLLLAGTDTQYF,TRBJ2-3,TRBV7-9
CASSIAAGWNTGELFF,TRBJ2-2,TRBV19
CASSLSLAGASTDTQYF,TRBJ2-3,TRBV7-9
CASSEPRAANEKLFF,TRBJ1-4,TRBV25-1
CAISGTGYNEQFF,TRBJ2-1,TRBV10-3
CASSWGTSGGYEQYF,TRBJ2-7,TRBV6-5
CASTTGGPFEQYF,TRBJ2-7,TRBV13
CASSFSGKYEQYF,TRBJ2-7,TRBV7-9
CATSAGPGQSHEQYF,TRBJ2-7,TRBV24-1
CASSLGLAGGSNTGELFF,TRBJ2-2,TRBV7-2
CASSLVRTGTDTQYF,TRBJ2-3,TRBV5-4
CASSQDPGDSYGYTF,TRBJ1-2,TRBV4-2
CASSLPGSEAFF,TRBJ1-1,TRBV7-9
CASSQDGGVYEQYF,TRBJ2-7,TRBV4-2
CASSLFPRSEPANEKLFF,TRBJ1-4,TRBV27
CATETSGENEQFF,TRBJ2-1,TRBV15
CASSLNRGRFNYGYTF,TRBJ1-2,TRBV28
CASSPRQGNYGYTF,TRBJ1-2,TRBV7-2
CASSVRTIGTSGGARSSYNEQFF,TRBJ2-1,TRBV5-1
CASRRDRGGNSPLHF,TRBJ1-6,TRBV7-2